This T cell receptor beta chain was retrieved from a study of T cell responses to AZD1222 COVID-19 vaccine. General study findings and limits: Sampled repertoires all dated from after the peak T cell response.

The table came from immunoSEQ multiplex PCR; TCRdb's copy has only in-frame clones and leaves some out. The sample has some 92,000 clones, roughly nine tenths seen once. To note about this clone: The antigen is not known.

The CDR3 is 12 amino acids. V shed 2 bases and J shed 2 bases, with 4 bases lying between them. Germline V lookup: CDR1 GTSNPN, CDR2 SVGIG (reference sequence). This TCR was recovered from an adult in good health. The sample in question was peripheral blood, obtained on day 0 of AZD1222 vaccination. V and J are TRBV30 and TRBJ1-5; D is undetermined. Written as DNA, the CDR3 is TGTGCCTGGAGTTCGCGCAATCAGCCCCAGCATTTT. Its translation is CAWSSRNQPQHF.